This TCR beta chain was identified during a study of blood T cell repertoires in COVID-19. The repertoire was sequenced with immunoSEQ multiplex PCR; TCRdb's copy has only in-frame clones and lacks some. This sample carries 60,000 to 80,000 clones, roughly 92% of them seen once, and the ten largest clones take approximately 5.5%. V lost 4 bases, J lost 3 bases, and 19 bases lay in between. The CDR3 length is 16 residues. From germline, CDR1 is SGHDT and CDR2 YYEEEE. The chain links TRBV5-6 to TRBJ2-5; a weak D match, TRBD2 (7 bases). The sequence was obtained from a human donor in a cohort sampled during active COVID-19. Input material: peripheral blood. CDR3 sequence: CASSRDAGATEETQYF. The CDR3 DNA reads as TGTGCCAGCAGCCGAGATGCGGGGGCCACCGAAGAGACCCAGTACTTC.